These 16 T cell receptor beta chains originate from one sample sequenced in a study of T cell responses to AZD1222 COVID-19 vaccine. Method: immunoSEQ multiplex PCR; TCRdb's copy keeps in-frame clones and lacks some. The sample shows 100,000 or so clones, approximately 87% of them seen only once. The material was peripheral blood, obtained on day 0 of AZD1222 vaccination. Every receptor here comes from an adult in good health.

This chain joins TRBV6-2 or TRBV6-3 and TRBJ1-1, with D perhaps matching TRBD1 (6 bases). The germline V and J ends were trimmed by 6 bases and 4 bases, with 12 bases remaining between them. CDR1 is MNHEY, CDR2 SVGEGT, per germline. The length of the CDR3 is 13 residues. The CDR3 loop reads CASSLEGVTEAFF. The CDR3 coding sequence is TGTGCCAGCAGCCTCGAGGGGGTCACTGAAGCTTTCTTT.

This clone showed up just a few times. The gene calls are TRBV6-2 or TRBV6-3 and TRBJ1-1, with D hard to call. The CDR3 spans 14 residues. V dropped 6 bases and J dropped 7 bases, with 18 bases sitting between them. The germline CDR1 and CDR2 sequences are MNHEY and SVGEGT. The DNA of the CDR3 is TGTGCCAGCAGCCGATTAGCCAGTCGGGGTGAAGCTTTCTTT. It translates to CASSRLASRGEAFF.

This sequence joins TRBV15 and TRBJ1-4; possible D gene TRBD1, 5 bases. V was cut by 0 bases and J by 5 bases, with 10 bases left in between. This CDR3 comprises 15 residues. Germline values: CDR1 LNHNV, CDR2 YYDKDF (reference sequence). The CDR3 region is CATSRDAGLNEKLFF. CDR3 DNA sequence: TGTGCCACCAGCAGAGATGCAGGGTTGAATGAAAAACTGTTTTTT.

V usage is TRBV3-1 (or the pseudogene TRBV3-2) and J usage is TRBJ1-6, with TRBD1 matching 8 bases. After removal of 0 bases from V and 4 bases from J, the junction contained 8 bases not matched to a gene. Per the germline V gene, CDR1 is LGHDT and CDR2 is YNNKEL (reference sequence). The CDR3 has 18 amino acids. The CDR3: CASSQEVEGQAYNSPLHF. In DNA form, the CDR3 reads TGTGCCAGCAGCCAAGAAGTAGAGGGACAGGCTTATAATTCACCCCTCCACTTT.

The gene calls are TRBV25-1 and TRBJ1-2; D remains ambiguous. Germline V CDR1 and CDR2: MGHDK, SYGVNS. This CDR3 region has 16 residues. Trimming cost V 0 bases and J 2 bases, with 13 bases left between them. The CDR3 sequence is CASSEYLTPRNYGYTF. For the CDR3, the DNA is TGTGCCAGCAGTGAATATTTGACACCCAGAAACTATGGCTACACCTTC.

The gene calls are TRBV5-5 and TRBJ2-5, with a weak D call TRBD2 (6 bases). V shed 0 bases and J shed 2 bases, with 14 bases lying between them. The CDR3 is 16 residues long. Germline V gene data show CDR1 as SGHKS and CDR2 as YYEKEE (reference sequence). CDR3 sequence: CASSLGRRGGQETQYF. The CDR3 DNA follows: TGTGCCAGCAGCTTGGGTAGGAGGGGCGGACAAGAGACCCAGTACTTC.

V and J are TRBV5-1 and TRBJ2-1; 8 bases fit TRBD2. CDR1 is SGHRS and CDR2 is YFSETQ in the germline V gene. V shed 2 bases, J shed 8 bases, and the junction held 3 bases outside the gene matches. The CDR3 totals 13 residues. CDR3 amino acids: CASSLTGRDEQFF. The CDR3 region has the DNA TGCGCCAGCAGCTTAACCGGGAGGGATGAGCAGTTCTTC.

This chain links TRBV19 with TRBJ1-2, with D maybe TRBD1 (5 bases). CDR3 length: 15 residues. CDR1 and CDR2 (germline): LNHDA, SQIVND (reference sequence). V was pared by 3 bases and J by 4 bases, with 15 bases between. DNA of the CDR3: TGTGCCAGTAGTATTGTAGCAGGGAGACGCTATGGCTACACCTTC. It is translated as CASSIVAGRRYGYTF.

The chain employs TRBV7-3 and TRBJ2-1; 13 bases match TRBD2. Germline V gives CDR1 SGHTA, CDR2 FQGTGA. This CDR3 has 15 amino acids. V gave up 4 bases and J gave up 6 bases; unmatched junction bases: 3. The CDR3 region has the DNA TGTGCCAGCAGCTCCACTAGCGGGGGGGTCAATGAGCAGTTCTTC. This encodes CASSSTSGGVNEQFF.

Here the CDR3 DNA reads TGTGCCAGCAGCTCGGGACTAGCGGGGGGCCGGGAGACCCAGTACTTC. Translated: CASSSGLAGGRETQYF. J is TRBJ2-5 and V is TRBV7-7; 15 positions match TRBD2. Per germline, CDR1 SSHAT and CDR2 FNYEAQ (reference sequence). This CDR3 has 16 amino acids. Germline trimming cut 4 bases from V and 5 bases from J; bases unmatched to any gene: 5.

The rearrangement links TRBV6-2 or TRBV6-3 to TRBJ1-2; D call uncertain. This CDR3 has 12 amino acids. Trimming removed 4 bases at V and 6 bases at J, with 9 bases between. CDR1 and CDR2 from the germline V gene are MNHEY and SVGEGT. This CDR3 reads CASSSALDGYTF. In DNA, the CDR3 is TGTGCCAGCAGTTCGGCATTGGATGGCTACACCTTC.

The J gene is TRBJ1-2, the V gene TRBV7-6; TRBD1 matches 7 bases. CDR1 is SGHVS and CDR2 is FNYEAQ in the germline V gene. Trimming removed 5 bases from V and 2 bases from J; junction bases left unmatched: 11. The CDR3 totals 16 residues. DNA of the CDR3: TGTGCCAGCAGCCCTATGACAGGGACAAACAACTATGGCTACACCTTC. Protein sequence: CASSPMTGTNNYGYTF.

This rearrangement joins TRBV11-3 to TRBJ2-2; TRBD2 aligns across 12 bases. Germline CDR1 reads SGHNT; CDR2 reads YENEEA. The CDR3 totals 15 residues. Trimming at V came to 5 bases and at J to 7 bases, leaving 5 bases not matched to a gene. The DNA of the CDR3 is TGTGCCAGCAGCCCGACTAGCGGGGGTATCGGGGAGCTGTTTTTT. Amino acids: CASSPTSGGIGELFF.

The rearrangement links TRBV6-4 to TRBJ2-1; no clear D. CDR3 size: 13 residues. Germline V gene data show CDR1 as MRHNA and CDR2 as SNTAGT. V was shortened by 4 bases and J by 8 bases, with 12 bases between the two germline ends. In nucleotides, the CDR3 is TGTGCCAGCAGTGTGAAACTCCTAGATGAGCAGTTCTTC. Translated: CASSVKLLDEQFF.

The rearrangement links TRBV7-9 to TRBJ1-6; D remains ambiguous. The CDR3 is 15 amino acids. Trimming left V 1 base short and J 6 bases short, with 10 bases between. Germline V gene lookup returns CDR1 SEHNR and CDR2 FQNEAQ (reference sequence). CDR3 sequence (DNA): TGTGCCAGCAGCTTAGTTCTCGGCAGTAATTCACCCCTCCACTTT. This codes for CASSLVLGSNSPLHF.

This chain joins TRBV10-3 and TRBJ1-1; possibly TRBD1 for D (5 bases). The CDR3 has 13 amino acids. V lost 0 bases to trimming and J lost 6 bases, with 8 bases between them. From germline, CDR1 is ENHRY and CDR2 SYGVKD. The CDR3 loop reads CAISESPGPEAFF. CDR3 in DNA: TGTGCCATCAGTGAGTCGCCAGGGCCTGAAGCTTTCTTT.